Listed here are 8 T cell receptor beta chains from one sample, sequenced in a study of blood T cells in healthy people across ages. Alongside a J-beta primer mix, a sample-barcoded 5' primer served in a second PCR lasting 7 to 11 cycles. TCRdb re-called the 5' RACE reads with MiXCR, one entry per CDR3 protein. Counted here are around 790,000 distinct CDR3 sequences, under 45% occurring once; the ten biggest clones make up nearly 20%. The sequenced material came from blood. These receptors were taken from a man in his sixties in good health.

The chain has TRBV5-1 and TRBJ2-7; 8 bases line up with TRBD1. After removal of 4 bases from V and 5 bases from J, the junction contained 8 bases not matched to a gene. Germline CDR1 is SGHRS and CDR2 is YFSETQ. The CDR3 extends over 14 amino acids. For the CDR3, the DNA is TGCGCCAGCAGCGCTAGGACAGGGATCAACGAGCAGTACTTC. It encodes CASSARTGINEQYF.

The gene calls are TRBV20-1 and TRBJ1-4, with 9 nucleotides matching TRBD1. The germline CDR1 and CDR2 sequences are DFQATT and SNEGSKA (reference sequence). This CDR3 is built from 15 residues. With V trimmed by 1 base and J by 2 bases, 2 bases remained unmatched. This CDR3 is CSARAQGATNEKLFF. CDR3 nucleotides: TGCAGTGCTAGAGCACAGGGGGCGACTAATGAAAAACTGTTTTTT.

V gene TRBV20-1 combines with J gene TRBJ2-3; D is tentatively TRBD1 or TRBD2 (5 bases each). The CDR3 covers 14 residues. Per germline, CDR1 DFQATT and CDR2 SNEGSKA (reference sequence). Trimming pared 0 bases from V and 4 bases from J, leaving 11 bases between. The CDR3 is CSARDLGRADTQYF. The CDR3 DNA sequence: TGCAGTGCTAGAGATTTGGGACGCGCAGATACGCAGTATTTT.

Here the CDR3 DNA reads TGTGCCAGCGGCGGGGGTAAAACAGCTAACTATGGCTACACCTTC. Translated, it gives CASGGGKTANYGYTF. The chain uses TRBV5-4 and TRBJ1-2; TRBD1 might be the D (5 bases). In germline, CDR1 is SGHNT, CDR2 YYREEE (reference sequence). V lost 7 bases to trimming and J lost 0 bases, with 16 bases between them. The CDR3 loop spans 15 amino acids. Full variable domain (outside the CDR3, taken from reference TRBV5-4 and TRBJ1-2): ETGVTQSPTHLIKTRGQQVTLRCSSQSGHNTVSWYQQALGQGPQFIFQYYREEENGRGNFPPRFSGLQFPNYSSELNVNALELDDSALYLCASGGGKTANYGYTFGSGTRLTVV.

This clonotype was seen only a few times. Germline is not matched at one junction end, which may reflect a read error. This chain joins TRBV29-1 and TRBJ2-7; tentatively, D is TRBD1 or TRBD2 (6 bases each). Germline V CDR1 and CDR2: SQVTM, ANQGSEA. This CDR3 contains 16 residues. The CDR3: CSVVARGDKVVYVQYF. Here the CDR3 DNA reads TGCAGCGTTGTAGCTAGGGGGGATAAAGTTGTTTACGTGCAGTACTTC.

This chain connects TRBV11-2 to TRBJ2-1; 10 nucleotides align to TRBD1. With 0 bases clipped from V and 4 bases from J, the junction kept 6 bases outside the gene matches. The CDR3 has 17 amino acids. Germline CDR1 and CDR2: SGHAT and FQNNGV. CDR3 bases: TGTGCCAGCAGCTTAGATCATAGGGACAGGGGTTACAATGAGCAGTTCTTC. Its protein product is CASSLDHRDRGYNEQFF.

The chain links TRBV11-2 to TRBJ1-6; D remains ambiguous. Trimming took 6 bases from V and 7 from J, leaving 19 bases between them. The CDR3 length is 16 residues. CDR1 is SGHAT and CDR2 is FQNNGV in the germline V gene. The CDR3 loop reads CASRLNRAEGNSPLHF. CDR3 DNA sequence: TGTGCCAGCAGACTAAATAGGGCAGAGGGCAATTCACCCCTCCACTTT.

This clonotype showed up many times. The chain joins TRBV29-1 to TRBJ2-5, with 9 bases that match TRBD1. This CDR3 has 13 residues. Germline V gene lookup returns CDR1 SQVTM and CDR2 ANQGSEA. V gave up 6 bases and J gave up 5 bases; unmatched junction bases: 7. This CDR3 reads CSVRTGVFETQYF. The CDR3 nucleotides read TGCAGCGTCCGGACAGGGGTCTTTGAGACCCAGTACTTC. The whole variable domain, filled in from reference TRBV29-1 and TRBJ2-5, reads SAVISQKPSRDICQRGTSLTIQCQVDSQVTMMFWYRQQPGQSLTLIATANQGSEATYESGFVIDKFPISRPNLTFSTLTVSNMSPEDSSIYLCSVRTGVFETQYFGPGTRLLVL.